The present TCR beta chain was sequenced within a study of monozygotic twins with inflammatory bowel disease. As for this clonotype: Its target is not known.

The CDR3 loop spans 17 amino acids. Germline V CDR1 and CDR2: SGHAT, FQNNGV. TCRdb reanalyzed the 5' RACE reads, giving one entry per CDR3 protein sequence and no DNA. The table for this sample gives some 83,000 distinct CDR3 sequences. Points from the study as a whole: The data gave no support to a single strong IBD-associated signal or clonotype.

What was sequenced was blood. The chain has TRBV11-2 and TRBJ1-4; TCRdb names TRBD1, which stays unverified in the absence of DNA. This clonotype was sampled from a human donor with ulcerative colitis or Crohn's disease, or a healthy co-twin of an affected twin (not recorded which). The CDR3 is CASSTRPAGTGSEKLFF.